Detailed here is one T cell receptor (beta chain). The antigen it recognizes is unknown. It has no much larger one-base neighbor in the sample; base qualities were not kept. This sample stems from a study of T cell therapy product for transplant patients (dated by TCRdb to the late 2010s). Regarding the complete study: The wider healthy donor group comprised around 19 individuals, ten or so male and 9 female, aged roughly 23 to 90 years, in Berlin, Germany. The TCRbeta repertoire analysis of rapamycin-treated and untreated products involved n = 3 healthy donors. To assess clonal composition, TCRbeta repertoires were compared between rapamycin-treated and untreated CMV-specific T-cell products derived from the same donors. The expansion media were supplemented with either IL-7 and IL-15 at roughly 10 ng/ml or IL-2 at approximately 48 U/ml. Using CMV as the model virus, the study developed a next-generation autologous adoptive antiviral T-cell product for immunosuppressed solid organ transplant patients.

The paper as a whole reports these results and caveats: It was suggested by the authors that the increased clonal diversity in Rapa-TCPs may reflect survival of low-frequency clones and preferential expansion of central memory T cells. A more diverse, less clonal TCRbeta repertoire and a greater number of distinct clones were observed in rapamycin-treated products than in untreated products. Repertoires from different donors showed no overlap, but paired products from the same donor shared many clones. Roughly 70% of the repertoire was covered by the top 10 clones in rapamycin-treated products, versus about 90% in untreated products.

Following the paper, the name given to this specimen means: CMVpp65/IE-1-reactive T cells enriched by IFNgamma capture and expanded in vitro. For under seven hours, PBMCs were stimulated with overlapping CMV pp65 and IE-1 peptide pools, with each pool at around 0.5 ug/ml. IFNgamma-producing CMV-stimulated cells were positively selected with the IFNgamma Secretion Assay-Cell Enrichment and Detection Kit (Miltenyi Biotec). Enriched IFNgamma+ cells were grown for approximately 23 days with irradiated autologous feeders together with either IL-7/IL-15 or IL-2. To get enough cells for the different cell sorting steps, buffy coats were taken from about 15% of the 19 healthy donors. Peripheral blood mononuclear cells were isolated using Biocoll density gradient centrifugation. DRK supplied the buffy coats from healthy donors. The germline V gene encodes CDR1 MNHEY and CDR2 SVGAGI. Taken from cysteine to phenylalanine, the CDR3 has 13 residues. Solely the CDR3 DNA is kept, with 39 bases framed from the first base. The trim is 4 bases for V and 2 bases for J, with a gap of 8 bases between the germline ends.

After genomic DNA was extracted with an AllPrep DNA/RNA Kit, the TCRbeta CDR3 regions were amplified using the immunoSEQ hsTCRb Kit. In the original analysis: Productive rearrangements, meaning in-frame CDR3 nucleotide sequences with no stop codons, were analyzed in immunoSEQ Analyzer 3.0. Clonality was computed from productive entropy normalized to the number of productive rearrangements, and sample overlap was measured with the Morisita index. In TCRdb, the immuneACCESS table is reduced to in-frame sequences with V and J assigned. These tables do not hold every clone; where another copy was compared, an unresolved V gene accounts for under half, and the others remain unexplained. That table furnishes V, J and clone size, whereas the DNA furnished D and trimming. For this sample there are about 880 clones; about 40% appear just once. The top ten clones comprise around a quarter of the sample.

The chain is assembled from TRBV6-5 and TRBJ1-2; confidence is insufficient to name the D gene. The sequenced material came from a sorted cell population cultured from PBMCs. The receptor's source is an adult in good health. The CDR3 reads CASSLGDNYGYTF. The sequenced DNA is TGTGCCAGCAGTTTAGGAGACAACTATGGCTACACCTTC.